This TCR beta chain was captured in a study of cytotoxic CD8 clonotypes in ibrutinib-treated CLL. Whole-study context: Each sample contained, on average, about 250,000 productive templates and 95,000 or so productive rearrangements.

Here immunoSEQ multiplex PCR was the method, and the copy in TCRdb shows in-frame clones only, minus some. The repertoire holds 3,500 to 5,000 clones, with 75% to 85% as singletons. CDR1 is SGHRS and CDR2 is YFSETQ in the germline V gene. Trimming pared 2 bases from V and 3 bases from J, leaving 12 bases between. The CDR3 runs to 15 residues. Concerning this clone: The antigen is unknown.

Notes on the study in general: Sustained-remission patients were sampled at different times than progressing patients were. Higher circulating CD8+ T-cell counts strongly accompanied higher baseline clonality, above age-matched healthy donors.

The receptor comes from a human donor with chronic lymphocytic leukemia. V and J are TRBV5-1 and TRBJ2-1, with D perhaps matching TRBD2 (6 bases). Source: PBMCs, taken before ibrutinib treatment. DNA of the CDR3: TGCGCCAGCAGCTTAAGGAGGGCGCTCTACAATGAGCAGTTCTTC. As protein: CASSLRRALYNEQFF. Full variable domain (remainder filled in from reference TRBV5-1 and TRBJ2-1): KAGVTQTPRYLIKTRGQQVTLSCSPISGHRSVSWYQQTPGQGLQFLFEYFSETQRNKGNFPGRFSGRQFSNSRSEMNVSTLELGDSALYLCASSLRRALYNEQFFGPGTRLTVL.